Sequencing of this TCR beta chain was carried out in a study of CD8+CD57+ T cells in acquired aplastic anemia. Genomic DNA served as template for TCR beta VDJ and CDR3 profiling. TCRdb fed the reads into MiXCR, producing one record per CDR3 protein. The profile covers about 270,000 distinct CDR3 sequences, with roughly 82% appearing a single time and over 35% taken by the ten largest. Germline assignment: CDR1 SGHVS and CDR2 FQNEAQ. The length of the CDR3 is 13 residues. Individuals selected for sequencing had exhibited CD8+CD57+ cell expansion on flow cytometry. As to this clonotype: A junction boundary mismatches the germline segment, possibly from a read error.

This chain joins TRBV7-8 and TRBJ1-5; the D is unclear. The sequence derives from a human donor with aplastic anemia. The sample taken for sequencing was sorted CD4+, CD8+, or CD8+CD57+ T cells (not recorded which) from PBMCs. The CDR3 protein is CASSHHPNGPALF. The CDR3 DNA reads as TGTGCCAGCAGCCATCATCCGAACGGGCCAGCCCTTTTT.